The clone carrying this TCR beta chain came up many times. Its antigen is not known. Germline CDR1 is DFQATT and CDR2 is SNEGSKA (reference sequence). With 1 base removed from V and 15 bases from J, the gap between germline ends came to 13 bases. The CDR3 has 12 residues. This entry is derived from a study of T cells in Graves' hyperthyroidism and ophthalmopathy. Findings and limits, study-wide: Ophthalmopathy was predicted by the model a median of roughly 6.7 months ahead of onset.

What was amplified from RNA transcripts were TCR beta CDR3 regions. Carried out on the TCR CDR3, a first-round RT-PCR used the HTBI primer set. TCRdb independently ran MiXCR on the multiplex PCR reads; one entry per CDR3 protein. This table holds approximately 510,000 distinct CDR3 sequences, approximately 49% found once. The receptor comes from an adult woman with Graves' disease, either hyperthyroidism or ophthalmopathy (not recorded which). Sequencing was done on a sample of peripheral blood or thyroid tissue (not recorded which). The V gene is TRBV20-1, the J gene TRBJ1-6, with D hard to call. The CDR3 coding sequence is TGCAGTGCTAGAGCGTCGGGGTCGAACCTCCACTTT. Protein: CSARASGSNLHF.